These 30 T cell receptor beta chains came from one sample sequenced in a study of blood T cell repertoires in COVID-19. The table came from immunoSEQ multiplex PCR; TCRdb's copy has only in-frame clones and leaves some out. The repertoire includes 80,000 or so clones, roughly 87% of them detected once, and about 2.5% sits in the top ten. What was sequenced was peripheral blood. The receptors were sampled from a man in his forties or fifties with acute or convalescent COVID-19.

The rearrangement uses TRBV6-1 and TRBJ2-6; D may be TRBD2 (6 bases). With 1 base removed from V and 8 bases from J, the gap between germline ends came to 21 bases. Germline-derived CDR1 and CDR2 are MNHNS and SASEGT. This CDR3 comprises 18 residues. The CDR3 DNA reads TGTGCCAGCAGTGAAGAGGTGGGACTGGGCTCGTTTACCAACGTCCTGACTTTC. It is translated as CASSEEVGLGSFTNVLTF.

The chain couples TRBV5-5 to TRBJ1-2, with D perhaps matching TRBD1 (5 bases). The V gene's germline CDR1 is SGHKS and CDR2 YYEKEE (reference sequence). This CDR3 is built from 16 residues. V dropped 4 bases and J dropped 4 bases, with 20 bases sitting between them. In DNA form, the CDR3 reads TGTGCCAGCAGCAGCCACGTGCAGGGAACCTTCTATGGCTACACCTTC. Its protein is CASSSHVQGTFYGYTF.

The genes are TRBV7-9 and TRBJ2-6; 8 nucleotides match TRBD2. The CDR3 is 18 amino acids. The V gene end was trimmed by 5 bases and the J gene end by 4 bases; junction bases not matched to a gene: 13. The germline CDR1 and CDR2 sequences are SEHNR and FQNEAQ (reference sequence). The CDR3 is CASSRGGGRGAGANVLTF. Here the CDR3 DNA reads TGTGCCAGCAGCAGAGGCGGGGGGCGCGGAGCAGGGGCCAACGTCCTGACTTTC.

CDR3 sequence: CASSIDKIAGGSNQPQHF. The CDR3 region has the DNA TGTGCCAGTAGTATAGATAAGATAGCAGGGGGTAGCAATCAGCCCCAGCATTTT. This chain uses TRBV19 with TRBJ1-5, with TRBD1 matching 7 bases. V shed 0 bases, J shed 0 bases, and the junction held 8 bases outside the gene matches. This CDR3 is 18 amino acids long. The germline gives CDR1 LNHDA, CDR2 SQIVND (reference sequence).

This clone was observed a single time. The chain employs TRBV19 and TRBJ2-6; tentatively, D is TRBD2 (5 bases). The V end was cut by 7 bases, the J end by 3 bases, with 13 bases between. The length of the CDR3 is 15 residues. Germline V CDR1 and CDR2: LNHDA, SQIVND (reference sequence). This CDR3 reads CASTGRARGANVLTF. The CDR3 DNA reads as TGTGCCAGTACCGGGCGGGCGCGTGGGGCCAACGTCCTGACTTTC.

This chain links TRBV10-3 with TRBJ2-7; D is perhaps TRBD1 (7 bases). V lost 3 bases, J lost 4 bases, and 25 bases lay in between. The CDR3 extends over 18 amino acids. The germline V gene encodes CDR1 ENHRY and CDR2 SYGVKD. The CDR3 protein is CAISDTTGVGRELYEQYF. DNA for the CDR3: TGTGCCATCAGTGATACTACAGGGGTGGGCCGGGAGTTATACGAGCAGTACTTC.

The CDR3 spells CASSNRLPGLAGSTGELFF. The DNA for the CDR3 is TGTGCCAGCAGTAATAGACTCCCGGGACTAGCGGGAAGCACCGGGGAGCTGTTTTTT. The chain links TRBV2 to TRBJ2-2, with TRBD2 matching over 13 bases. Germline CDR1 SNHLY, CDR2 FYNNEI. The CDR3 sequence is 19 residues long. The V gene end was trimmed by 5 bases and the J gene end by 4 bases; junction bases not matched to a gene: 13. The full variable domain, with the rest looked up from reference TRBV2 and TRBJ2-2, is EPEVTQTPSHQVTQMGQEVILRCVPISNHLYFYWYRQILGQKVEFLVSFYNNEISEKSEIFDDQFSVERPDGSNFTLKIRSTKLEDSAMYFCASSNRLPGLAGSTGELFFGEGSRLTVL.

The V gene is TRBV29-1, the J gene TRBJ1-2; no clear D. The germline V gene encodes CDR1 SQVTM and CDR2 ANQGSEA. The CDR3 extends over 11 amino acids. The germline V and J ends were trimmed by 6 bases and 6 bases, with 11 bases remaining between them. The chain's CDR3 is CSVRSIDGYTF. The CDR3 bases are TGCAGCGTCAGGTCAATAGATGGCTACACCTTC.

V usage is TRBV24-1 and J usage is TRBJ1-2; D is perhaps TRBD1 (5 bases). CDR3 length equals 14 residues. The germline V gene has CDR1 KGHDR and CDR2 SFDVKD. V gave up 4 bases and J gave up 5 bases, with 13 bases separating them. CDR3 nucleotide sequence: TGTGCCACCAGTGACCCTGACAGCATATATGGCTACACCTTC. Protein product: CATSDPDSIYGYTF.

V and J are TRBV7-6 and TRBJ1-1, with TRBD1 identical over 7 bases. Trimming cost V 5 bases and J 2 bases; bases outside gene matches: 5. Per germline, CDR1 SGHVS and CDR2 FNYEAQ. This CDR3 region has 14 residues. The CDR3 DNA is TGTGCCAGCAGCACACGACAGGGAAACACTGAAGCTTTCTTT. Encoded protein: CASSTRQGNTEAFF.

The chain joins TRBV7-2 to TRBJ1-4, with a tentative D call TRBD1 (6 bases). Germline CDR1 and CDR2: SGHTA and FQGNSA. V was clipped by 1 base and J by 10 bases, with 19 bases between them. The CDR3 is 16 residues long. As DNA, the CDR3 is TGTGCCAGCAGCTTAGGCCCAAGGCAGGGGAACCCAAAACTGTTTTTT. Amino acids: CASSLGPRQGNPKLFF.

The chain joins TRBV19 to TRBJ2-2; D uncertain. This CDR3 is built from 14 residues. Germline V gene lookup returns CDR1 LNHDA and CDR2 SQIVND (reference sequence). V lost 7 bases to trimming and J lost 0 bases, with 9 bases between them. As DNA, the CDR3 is TGTGCCAGTACGGTTCAGGCGAACACCGGGGAGCTGTTTTTT. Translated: CASTVQANTGELFF.

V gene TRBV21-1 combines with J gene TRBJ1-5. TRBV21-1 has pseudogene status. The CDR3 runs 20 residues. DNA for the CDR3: TGTGCCAGCAGCAAAGATAGCGAGACTTACGGTGTAAGGAGCAATCAGCCCCAGCATTTT. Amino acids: CASSKDSETYGVRSNQPQHF.

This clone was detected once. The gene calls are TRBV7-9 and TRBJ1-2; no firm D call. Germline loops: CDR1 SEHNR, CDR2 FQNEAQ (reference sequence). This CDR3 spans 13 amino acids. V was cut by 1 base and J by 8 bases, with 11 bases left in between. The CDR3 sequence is CASSLVRVPGYTF. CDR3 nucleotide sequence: TGTGCCAGCAGCTTAGTCCGAGTACCAGGCTACACCTTC.

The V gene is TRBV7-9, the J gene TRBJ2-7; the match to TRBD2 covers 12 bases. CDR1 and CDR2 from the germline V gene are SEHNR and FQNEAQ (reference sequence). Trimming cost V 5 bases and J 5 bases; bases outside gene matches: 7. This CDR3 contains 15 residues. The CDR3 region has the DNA TGTGCCAGCAGCAAACTAGCGGGAGGTAGCGACGAGCAGTACTTC. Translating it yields CASSKLAGGSDEQYF.

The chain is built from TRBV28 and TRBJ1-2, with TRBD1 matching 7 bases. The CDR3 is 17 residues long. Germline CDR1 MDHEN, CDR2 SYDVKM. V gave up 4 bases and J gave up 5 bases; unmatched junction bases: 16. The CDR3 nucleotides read TGTGCCAGCAGTTCTCCTGCATCTTGGACAGGCGCATATGGCTACACCTTC. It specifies CASSSPASWTGAYGYTF.

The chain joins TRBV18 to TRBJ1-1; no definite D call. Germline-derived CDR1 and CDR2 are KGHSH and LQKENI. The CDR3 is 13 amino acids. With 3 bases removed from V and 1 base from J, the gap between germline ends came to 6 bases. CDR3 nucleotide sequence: TGTGCCAGCTCACCTGACTCGAACACTGAAGCTTTCTTT. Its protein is CASSPDSNTEAFF.

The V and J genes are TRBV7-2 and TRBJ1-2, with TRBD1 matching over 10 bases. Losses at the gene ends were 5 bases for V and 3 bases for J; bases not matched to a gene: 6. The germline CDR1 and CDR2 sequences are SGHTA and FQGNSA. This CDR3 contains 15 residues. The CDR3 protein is CASSPGQGGDYGYTF. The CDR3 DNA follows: TGTGCCAGCAGCCCCGGACAGGGGGGTGACTATGGCTACACCTTC.

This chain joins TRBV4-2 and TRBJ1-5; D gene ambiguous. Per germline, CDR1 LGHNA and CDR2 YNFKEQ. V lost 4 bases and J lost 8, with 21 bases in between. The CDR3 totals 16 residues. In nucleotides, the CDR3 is TGTGCCAGCAGCCCACGAGGGCCCCCGGAGTATGAGCCCCAGCATTTT. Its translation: CASSPRGPPEYEPQHF.

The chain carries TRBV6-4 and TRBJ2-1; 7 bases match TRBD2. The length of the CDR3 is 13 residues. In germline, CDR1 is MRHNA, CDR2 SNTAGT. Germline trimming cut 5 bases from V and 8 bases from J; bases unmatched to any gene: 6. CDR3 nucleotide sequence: TGTGCCAGCAGTCTGACTAGCCTCGATGAGCAGTTCTTC. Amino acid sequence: CASSLTSLDEQFF.

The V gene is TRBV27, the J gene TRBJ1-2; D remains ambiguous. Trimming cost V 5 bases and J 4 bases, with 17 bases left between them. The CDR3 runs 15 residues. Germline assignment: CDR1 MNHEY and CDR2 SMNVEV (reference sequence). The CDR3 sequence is CASSAREGGGYGYTF. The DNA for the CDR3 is TGTGCCAGCAGTGCCCGGGAAGGAGGTGGCTATGGCTACACCTTC.

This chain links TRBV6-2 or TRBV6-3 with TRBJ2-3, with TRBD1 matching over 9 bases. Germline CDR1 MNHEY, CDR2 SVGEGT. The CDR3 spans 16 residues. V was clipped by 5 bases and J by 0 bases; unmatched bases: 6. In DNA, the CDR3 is TGTGCCAGCAGTGACAACAGGGGGCCAAGCACAGATACGCAGTATTTT. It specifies CASSDNRGPSTDTQYF.

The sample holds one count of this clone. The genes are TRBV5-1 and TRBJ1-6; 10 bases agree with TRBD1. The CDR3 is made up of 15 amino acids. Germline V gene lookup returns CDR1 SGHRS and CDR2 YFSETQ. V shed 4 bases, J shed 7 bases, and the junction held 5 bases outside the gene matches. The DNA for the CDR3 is TGCGCCAGCAGCCCGGGGACAGGGGAAAATTCACCCCTCCACTTT. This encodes CASSPGTGENSPLHF.

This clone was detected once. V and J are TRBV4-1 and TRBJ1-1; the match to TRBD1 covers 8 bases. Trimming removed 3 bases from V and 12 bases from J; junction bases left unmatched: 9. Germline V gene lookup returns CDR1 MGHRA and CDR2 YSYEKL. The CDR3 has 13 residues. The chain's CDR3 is CASSHPRTGKTFF. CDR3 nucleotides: TGCGCCAGCAGCCACCCCCGGACAGGGAAAACTTTCTTT.

The CDR3 DNA follows: TGTGCCAGCAGTGAAGACAGGGGGCGAGATGGCTACACCTTC. This translates into CASSEDRGRDGYTF. The chain recombines TRBV6-1 with TRBJ1-2; 9 bases line up with TRBD1. With V trimmed by 1 base and J by 6 bases, 3 bases remained unmatched. The length of the CDR3 is 14 residues. Germline V gives CDR1 MNHNS, CDR2 SASEGT.

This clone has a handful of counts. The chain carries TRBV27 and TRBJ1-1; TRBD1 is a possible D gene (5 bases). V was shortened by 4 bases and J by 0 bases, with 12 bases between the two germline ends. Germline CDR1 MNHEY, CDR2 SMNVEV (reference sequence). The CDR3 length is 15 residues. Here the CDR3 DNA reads TGTGCCAGCAGTTCCCAGGGAGGTATGAACACTGAAGCTTTCTTT. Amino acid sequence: CASSSQGGMNTEAFF.

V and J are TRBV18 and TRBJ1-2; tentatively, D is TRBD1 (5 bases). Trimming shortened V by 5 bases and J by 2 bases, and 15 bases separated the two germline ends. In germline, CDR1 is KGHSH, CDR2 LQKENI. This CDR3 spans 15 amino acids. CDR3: CASSEDGAENYGYTF. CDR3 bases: TGTGCCAGCTCAGAAGATGGGGCGGAGAACTATGGCTACACCTTC.

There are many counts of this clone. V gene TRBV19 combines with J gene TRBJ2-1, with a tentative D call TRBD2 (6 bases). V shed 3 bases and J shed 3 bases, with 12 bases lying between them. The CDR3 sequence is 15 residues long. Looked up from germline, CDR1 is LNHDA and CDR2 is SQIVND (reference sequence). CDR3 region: CASSIGRDLYNEQFF. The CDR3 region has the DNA TGTGCCAGTAGTATTGGGCGGGACCTCTACAATGAGCAGTTCTTC.

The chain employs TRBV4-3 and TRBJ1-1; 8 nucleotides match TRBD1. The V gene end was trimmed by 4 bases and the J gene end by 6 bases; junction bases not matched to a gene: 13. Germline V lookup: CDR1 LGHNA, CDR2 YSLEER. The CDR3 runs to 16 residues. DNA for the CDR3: TGCGCCAGCAGCCTGGACAGGGTTTTCCACTGGGCTGAAGCTTTCTTT. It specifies CASSLDRVFHWAEAFF.

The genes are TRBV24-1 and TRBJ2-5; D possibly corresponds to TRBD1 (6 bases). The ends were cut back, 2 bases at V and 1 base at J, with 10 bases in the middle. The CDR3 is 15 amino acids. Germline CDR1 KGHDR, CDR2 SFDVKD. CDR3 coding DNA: TGTGCCACCAGTGATTCTCGGACAGCCCAAGAGACCCAGTACTTC. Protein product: CATSDSRTAQETQYF.